The clone carrying this T cell receptor beta chain is medium-sized within its sample. As yet, its antigen is unknown. The CDR3 runs to 13 residues. V dropped 5 bases and J dropped 6 bases, with 10 bases sitting between them. CDR1 is SGHTA, CDR2 FQGTGA, per germline. These data originate in a study of spatial heterogeneity in lung cancer. Turning to the study itself: More beta-chain than alpha-chain sequences were consistently detected. General observations from the study: The study found that expanded intratumoral alpha and beta TCR counts tracked tumor mutation counts.

TCRdb re-called the 5' RACE reads with MiXCR, one entry per CDR3 protein. The sample includes approximately 10,000 distinct CDR3 sequences, roughly 14% seen only once; the top ten take around 15%. Time point indicated: sample taken at primary tumor resection. This TCR derives from a male donor with early-stage non-small cell lung cancer. The sample was lung tumor tissue, taken at surgery. The chain is built from TRBV7-3 and TRBJ2-2; no reliable D call. The CDR3 DNA follows: TGTGCCAGCAGCCCCGACGGCGCCGGGGAGCTGTTTTTT. It specifies CASSPDGAGELFF.